The T cell receptor beta chain described here comes from a study of human T cells and chemical hapten exposure. TCRdb ran MiXCR on the RACE reads and lists one entry per CDR3 protein. The table includes approximately 57,000 distinct CDR3 sequences, roughly 10% detected once. V was pared by 2 bases and J by 7 bases, with 11 bases between. The CDR3 totals 13 residues. Time point defined: pre-sensitization, week 0. This sample's treatment: therapeutic diphenylcyclopropenone sensitization with weekly scalp DPC. The TCR was taken from a man aged 35-49 years with alopecia areata. Some clones in this sample may be carry-over from other donors' samples. This material consisted of whole blood, taken in connection with sensitization to the hapten diphenylcyclopropenone (DPC). The chain has TRBV12-3 or TRBV12-4 and TRBJ1-1; no definite D call. In nucleotides, the CDR3 is TGTGCCAGCAGTTTAAAGGCAGTTAATGAAGCTTTCTTT. It yields the protein CASSLKAVNEAFF.